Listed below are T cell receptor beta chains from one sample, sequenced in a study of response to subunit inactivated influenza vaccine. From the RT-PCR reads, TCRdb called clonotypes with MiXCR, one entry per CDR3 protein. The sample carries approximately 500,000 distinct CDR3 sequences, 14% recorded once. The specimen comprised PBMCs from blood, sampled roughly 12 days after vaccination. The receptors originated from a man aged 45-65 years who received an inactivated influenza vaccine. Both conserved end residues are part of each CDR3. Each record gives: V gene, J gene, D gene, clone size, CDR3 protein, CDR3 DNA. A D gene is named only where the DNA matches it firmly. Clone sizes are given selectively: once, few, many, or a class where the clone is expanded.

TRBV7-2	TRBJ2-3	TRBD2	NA	CASSMTSGGGTDTQYF	TGTGCCAGCAGCATGACTAGCGGGGGGGGCACAGATACGCAGTATTTT
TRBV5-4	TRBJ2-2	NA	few	CASSDGNLNTGELFF	TGTGCCAGCAGCGACGGGAACCTCAACACCGGGGAGCTGTTTTTT
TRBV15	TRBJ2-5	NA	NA	CATSRETDQETQYF	TGTGCCACCAGCAGAGAGACAGACCAAGAGACCCAGTACTTC
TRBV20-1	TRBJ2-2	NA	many	CSARARESTGELFF	TGCAGTGCAAGGGCCAGGGAGAGCACCGGGGAGCTGTTTTTT
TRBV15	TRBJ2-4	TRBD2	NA	CATSPLPGLAGGQAKTIQYF	TGTGCCACCAGCCCTTTACCGGGACTAGCGGGGGGGCAGGCCAAAACCATTCAGTACTTC
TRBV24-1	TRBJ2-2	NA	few	CATMREHTGELFF	TGTGCCACCATGAGGGAACACACCGGGGAGCTGTTTTTT
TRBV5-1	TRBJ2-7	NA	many	CASSFSDGVSYEQYF	TGCGCCAGCAGCTTCAGCGACGGCGTCTCCTACGAGCAGTACTTC
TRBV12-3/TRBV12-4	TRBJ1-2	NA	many	CASSLGGVRSGYTF	TGTGCCAGCAGTTTAGGTGGGGTGAGAAGTGGCTACACCTTC
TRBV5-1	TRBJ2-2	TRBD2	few	CASSLEKTSGGTGELFF	TGCGCCAGCAGCTTGGAGAAGACTAGCGGGGGCACCGGGGAGCTGTTTTTT
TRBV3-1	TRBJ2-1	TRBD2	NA	CASSLSGASGEQFF	TGTGCCAGCAGCCTTAGCGGGGCCTCGGGTGAGCAGTTCTTC
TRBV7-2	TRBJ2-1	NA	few	CASSPTRGGGNEQFF	TGTGCCAGCAGCCCCACTAGGGGAGGGGGAAATGAGCAGTTCTTC
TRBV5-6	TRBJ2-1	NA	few	CASSLTGARSNEQFF	TGTGCCAGCAGCTTGACGGGGGCGCGATCCAATGAGCAGTTCTTC
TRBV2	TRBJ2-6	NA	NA	CASSKEGPAGANVLTF	TGTGCCAGCAGCAAAGAGGGCCCAGCGGGGGCCAACGTCCTGACTTTC
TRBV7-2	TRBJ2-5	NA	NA	CASSLRQGGGETQYF	TGTGCCAGCAGCTTGAGGCAGGGGGGAGGAGAGACCCAGTACTTC
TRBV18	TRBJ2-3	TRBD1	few	CASSDQRGQGTDTQYF	TGTGCCAGCTCCGACCAGAGGGGACAGGGAACAGATACGCAGTATTTT
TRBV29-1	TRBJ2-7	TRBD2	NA	CSVVRGGVKNEQYF	TGCAGCGTTGTCCGGGGGGGGGTGAAGAACGAGCAGTACTTC
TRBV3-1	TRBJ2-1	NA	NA	CASSQWRNEQFF	TGTGCCAGCAGCCAATGGCGGAATGAGCAGTTCTTC
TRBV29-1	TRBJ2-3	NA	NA	CSARIAPDTQYF	TGCAGCGCCCGAATAGCCCCAGATACGCAGTATTTT
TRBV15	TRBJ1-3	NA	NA	CATSRGGAGNTIYF	TGTGCCACCAGCAGGGGAGGCGCGGGAAACACCATATATTTT
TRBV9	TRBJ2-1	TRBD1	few	CASSVGTGFNEQFF	TGTGCCAGCAGCGTGGGGACAGGGTTCAATGAGCAGTTCTTC
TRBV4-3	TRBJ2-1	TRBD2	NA	CASSRDPSGSLDEQFF	TGCGCCAGCAGCCGAGATCCTAGCGGGAGCTTGGATGAGCAGTTCTTC
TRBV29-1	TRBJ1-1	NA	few	CSVDRMNTEAFF	TGCAGCGTTGACAGAATGAACACTGAAGCTTTCTTT
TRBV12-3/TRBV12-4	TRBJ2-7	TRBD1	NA	CASSLVGTGVLEQYF	TGTGCCAGCAGTTTAGTGGGGACAGGGGTCCTCGAGCAGTACTTC
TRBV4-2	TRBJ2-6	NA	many	CASSQGVPLDLLEPSGANVLTF	TGTGCCAGCAGCCAAGGGGTTCCTCTAGATCTCCTTGAACCCTCTGGGGCCAACGTCCTGACTTTC
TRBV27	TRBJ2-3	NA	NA	CASSLKGSTDTQYF	TGTGCCAGCAGTTTAAAAGGCAGCACAGATACGCAGTATTTT
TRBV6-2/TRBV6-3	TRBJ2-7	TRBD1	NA	CASSPIGATGSGHEQYF	TGTGCCAGCAGCCCTATTGGGGCGACAGGGAGCGGCCACGAGCAGTACTTC
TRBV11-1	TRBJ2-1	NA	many	CASSLTSFGDPGSYNEQFF	TGTGCCAGCAGCTTAACGTCTTTTGGGGACCCCGGCTCCTACAATGAGCAGTTCTTC
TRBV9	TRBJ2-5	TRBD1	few	CASSIGTGFGETQYF	TGTGCCAGCAGCATCGGGACAGGGTTTGGGGAGACCCAGTACTTC
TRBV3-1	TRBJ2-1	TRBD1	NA	CAHKTGACQFF	TGTGCCCATAAGACAGGGGCTTGTCAGTTCTTC
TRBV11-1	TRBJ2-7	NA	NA	CASSARGRGGSGVYEQYF	TGTGCCAGCAGCGCTCGGGGCAGGGGTGGTTCCGGGGTTTACGAGCAGTACTTC
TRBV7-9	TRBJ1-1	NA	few	CASSLAEGGAEAFF	TGTGCCAGCAGCTTAGCTGAGGGAGGGGCTGAAGCTTTCTTT
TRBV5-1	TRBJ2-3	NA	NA	CASSLGSGNTDTQYF	TGCGCCAGCAGCTTAGGTAGCGGTAACACAGATACGCAGTATTTT
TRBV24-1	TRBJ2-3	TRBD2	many	CATSDLTPGLADTQYF	TGTGCCACCAGTGATCTAACCCCTGGACTAGCGGATACGCAGTATTTT
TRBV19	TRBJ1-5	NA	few	CASIEGPRQPQHF	TGTGCCAGTATTGAAGGGCCGCGACAGCCCCAGCATTTT
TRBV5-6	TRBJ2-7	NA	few	CASSPIQSHEQYF	TGTGCCAGCAGCCCGATCCAATCCCACGAGCAGTACTTC
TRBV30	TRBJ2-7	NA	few	CAWRPGQYHEQYF	TGTGCCTGGAGACCCGGACAGTACCACGAGCAGTACTTC
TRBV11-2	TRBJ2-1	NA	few	CASLRGTPSRDEQFF	TGTGCCAGCTTAAGAGGGACTCCCTCTAGGGATGAGCAGTTCTTC
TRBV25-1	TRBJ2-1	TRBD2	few	CASSARLAGGYNEQFF	TGTGCCAGCAGTGCCCGTCTAGCGGGAGGTTACAATGAGCAGTTCTTC
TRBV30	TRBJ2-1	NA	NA	CAWTYDHNEQFF	TGTGCCTGGACCTATGACCACAATGAGCAGTTCTTC
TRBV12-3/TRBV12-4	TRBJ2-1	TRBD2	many	CASRPSGGRSSYNEQFF	TGTGCCAGCAGGCCTAGCGGGGGCCGAAGCTCCTACAATGAGCAGTTCTTC
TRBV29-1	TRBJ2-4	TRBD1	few	CSVNDREGSNIQYF	TGCAGCGTAAACGACAGGGAAGGGTCAAACATTCAGTACTTC
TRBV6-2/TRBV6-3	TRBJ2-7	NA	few	CASMPRDGFPEQYF	TGTGCCAGCATGCCCCGGGACGGCTTCCCCGAGCAGTACTTC
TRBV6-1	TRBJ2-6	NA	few	CASSEDTHSGANVLTF	TGTGCCAGCAGTGAAGATACCCACTCTGGGGCCAACGTCCTGACTTTC
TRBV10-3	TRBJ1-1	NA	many	CAIKGNLNTEAFF	TGTGCCATCAAGGGCAATTTGAACACTGAAGCTTTCTTT
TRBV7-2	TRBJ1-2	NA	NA	CASSLAGALNYGYTF	TGTGCCAGCAGCTTAGCGGGCGCCCTTAACTATGGCTACACCTTC
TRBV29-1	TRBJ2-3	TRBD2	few	CSAGTSGANSDTQYF	TGCAGCGCCGGCACTAGCGGGGCGAATTCGGATACGCAGTATTTT
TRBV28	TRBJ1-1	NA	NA	CASSSSSMNTEAFF	TGTGCCAGCAGTTCGAGCAGCATGAACACTGAAGCTTTCTTT